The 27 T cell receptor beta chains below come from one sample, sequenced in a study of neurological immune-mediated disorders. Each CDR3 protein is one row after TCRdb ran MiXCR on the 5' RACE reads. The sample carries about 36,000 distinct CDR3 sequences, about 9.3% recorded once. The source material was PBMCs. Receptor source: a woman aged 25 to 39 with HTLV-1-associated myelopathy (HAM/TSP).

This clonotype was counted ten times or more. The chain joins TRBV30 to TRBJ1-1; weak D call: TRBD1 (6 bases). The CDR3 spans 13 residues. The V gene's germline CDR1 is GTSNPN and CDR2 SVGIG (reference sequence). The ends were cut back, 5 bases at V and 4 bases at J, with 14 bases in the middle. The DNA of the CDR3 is TGTGCCTGGGGAACAGGGCTATTCACTGAAGCTTTCTTT. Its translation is CAWGTGLFTEAFF.

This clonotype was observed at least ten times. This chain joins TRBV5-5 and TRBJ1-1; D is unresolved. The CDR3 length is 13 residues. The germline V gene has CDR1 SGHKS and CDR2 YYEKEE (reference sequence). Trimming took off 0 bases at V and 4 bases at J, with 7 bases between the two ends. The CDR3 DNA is TGTGCCAGCAGCTTGGATGTGGGCACTGAAGCTTTCTTT. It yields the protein CASSLDVGTEAFF.

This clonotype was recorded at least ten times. Here the CDR3 reads CAIRTGSTDTQYF. Written as DNA, the CDR3 is TGTGCCATCAGAACAGGGAGCACAGATACGCAGTATTTT. The chain uses TRBV10-3 and TRBJ2-3; D may be TRBD1 (6 bases). The CDR3 consists of 13 residues. CDR1 ENHRY and CDR2 SYGVKD come from the germline V gene. Trimming took off 6 bases at V and 0 bases at J, with 7 bases between the two ends.

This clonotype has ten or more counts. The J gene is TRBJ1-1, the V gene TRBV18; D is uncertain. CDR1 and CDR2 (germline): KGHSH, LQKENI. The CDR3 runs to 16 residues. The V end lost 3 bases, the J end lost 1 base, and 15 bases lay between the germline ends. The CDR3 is CASSPLSFGGNTEAFF. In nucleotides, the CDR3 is TGTGCCAGCTCACCCCTCTCTTTTGGAGGGAACACTGAAGCTTTCTTT.

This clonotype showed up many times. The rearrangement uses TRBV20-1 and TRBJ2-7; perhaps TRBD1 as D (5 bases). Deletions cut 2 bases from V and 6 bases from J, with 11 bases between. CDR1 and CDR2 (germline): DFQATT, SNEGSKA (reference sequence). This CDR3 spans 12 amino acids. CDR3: CSARRQGFEQYF. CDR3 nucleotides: TGCAGTGCTAGACGGCAGGGTTTCGAGCAGTACTTC.

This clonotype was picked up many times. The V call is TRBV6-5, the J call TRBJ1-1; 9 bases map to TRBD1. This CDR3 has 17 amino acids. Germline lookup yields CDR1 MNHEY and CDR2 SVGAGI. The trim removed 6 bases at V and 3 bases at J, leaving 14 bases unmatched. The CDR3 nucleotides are TGTGCCAGCAGCAGGACAGGGGCCCCGGGGCGGGACACTGAAGCTTTCTTT. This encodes CASSRTGAPGRDTEAFF.

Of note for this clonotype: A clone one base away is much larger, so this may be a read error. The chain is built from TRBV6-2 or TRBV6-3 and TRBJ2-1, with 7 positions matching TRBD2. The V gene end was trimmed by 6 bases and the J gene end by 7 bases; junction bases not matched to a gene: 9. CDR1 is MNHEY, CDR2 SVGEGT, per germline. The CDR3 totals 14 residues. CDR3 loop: CASSAVGGLNEQFF. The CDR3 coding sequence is TGTGCCAGCAGCGCTGTGGGAGGGCTTAATGAGCAGTTCTTC.

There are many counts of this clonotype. In DNA, the CDR3 is TGTGCCAGCACCGGACCGGGACTAGCGCACAATGAGCAGTTCTTC. Its protein product is CASTGPGLAHNEQFF. The chain has TRBV2 and TRBJ2-1, with 10 nucleotides matching TRBD2. This CDR3 spans 15 amino acids. V lost 7 bases to trimming and J lost 5 bases; unmatched junction nucleotides: 8. The germline V gene has CDR1 SNHLY and CDR2 FYNNEI.

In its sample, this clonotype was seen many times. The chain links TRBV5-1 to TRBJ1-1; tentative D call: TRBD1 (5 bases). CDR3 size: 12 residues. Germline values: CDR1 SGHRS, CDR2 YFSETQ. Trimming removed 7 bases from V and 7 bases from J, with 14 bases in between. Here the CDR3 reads CASSGGRDEAFF. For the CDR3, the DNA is TGCGCCAGCTCCGGGGGGAGGGATGAAGCTTTCTTT.

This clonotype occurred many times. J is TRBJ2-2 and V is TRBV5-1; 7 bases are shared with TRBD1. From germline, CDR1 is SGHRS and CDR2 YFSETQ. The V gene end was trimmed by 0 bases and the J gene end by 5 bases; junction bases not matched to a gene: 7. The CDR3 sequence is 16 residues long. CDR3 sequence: CASSLDRGTLTGELFF. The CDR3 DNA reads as TGCGCCAGCAGCTTGGACAGGGGCACCTTGACCGGGGAGCTGTTTTTT.

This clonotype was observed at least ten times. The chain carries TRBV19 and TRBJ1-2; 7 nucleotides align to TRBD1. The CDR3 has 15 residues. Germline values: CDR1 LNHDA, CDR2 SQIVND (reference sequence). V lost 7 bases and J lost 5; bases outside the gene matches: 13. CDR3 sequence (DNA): TGTGCCAGTACTACCCAAACGGGACAGAGATATGGCTACACCTTC. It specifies CASTTQTGQRYGYTF.

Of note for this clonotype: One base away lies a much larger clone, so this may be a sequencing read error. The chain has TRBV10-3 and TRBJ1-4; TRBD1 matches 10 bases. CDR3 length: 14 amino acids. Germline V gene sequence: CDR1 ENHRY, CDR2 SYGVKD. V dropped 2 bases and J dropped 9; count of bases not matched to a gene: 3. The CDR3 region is CAISEDRGQKKLFF. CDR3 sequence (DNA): TGTGCCATCAGTGAGGACAGGGGGCAGAAAAAACTGTTTTTT.

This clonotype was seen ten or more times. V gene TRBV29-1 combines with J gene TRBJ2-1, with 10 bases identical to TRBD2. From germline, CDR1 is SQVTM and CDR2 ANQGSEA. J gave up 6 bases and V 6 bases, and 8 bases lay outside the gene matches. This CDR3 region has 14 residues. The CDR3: CSVSSGGAVNEQFF. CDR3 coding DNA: TGCAGCGTCAGCAGCGGGGGGGCCGTCAATGAGCAGTTCTTC.

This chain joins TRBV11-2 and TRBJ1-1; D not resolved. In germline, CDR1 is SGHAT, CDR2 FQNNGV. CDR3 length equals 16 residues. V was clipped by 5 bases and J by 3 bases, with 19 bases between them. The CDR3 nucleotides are TGTGCCAGCAGCCCAAAACCGGCAGGAGGGCACACTGAAGCTTTCTTT. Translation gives CASSPKPAGGHTEAFF. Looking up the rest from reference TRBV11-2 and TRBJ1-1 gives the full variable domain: EAGVAQSPRYKIIEKRQSVAFWCNPISGHATLYWYQQILGQGPKLLIQFQNNGVVDDSQLPKDRFSAERLKGVDSTLKIQPAKLEDSAVYLCASSPKPAGGHTEAFFGQGTRLTVV.

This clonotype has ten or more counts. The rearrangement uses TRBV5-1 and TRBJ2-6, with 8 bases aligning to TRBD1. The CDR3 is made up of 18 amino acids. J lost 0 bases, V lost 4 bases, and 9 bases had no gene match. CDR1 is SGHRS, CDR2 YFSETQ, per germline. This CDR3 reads CASSQGQGLLSGANVLTF. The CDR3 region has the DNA TGCGCCAGCAGCCAAGGACAGGGATTACTCTCTGGGGCCAACGTCCTGACTTTC.

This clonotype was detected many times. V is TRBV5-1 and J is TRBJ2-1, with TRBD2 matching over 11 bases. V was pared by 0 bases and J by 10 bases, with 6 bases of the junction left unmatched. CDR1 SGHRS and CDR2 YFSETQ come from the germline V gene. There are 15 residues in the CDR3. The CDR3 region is CASSLGSSGGSEQFF. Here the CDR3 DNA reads TGCGCCAGCAGCTTGGGATCTAGCGGGGGGTCAGAGCAGTTCTTC.

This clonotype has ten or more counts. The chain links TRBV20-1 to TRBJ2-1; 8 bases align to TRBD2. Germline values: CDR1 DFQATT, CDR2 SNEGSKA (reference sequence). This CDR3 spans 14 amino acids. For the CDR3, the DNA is TGCAGGGTGAAGCGGGGGAGCTCCTACAATGAGCAGTTCTTC. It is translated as CRVKRGSSYNEQFF.

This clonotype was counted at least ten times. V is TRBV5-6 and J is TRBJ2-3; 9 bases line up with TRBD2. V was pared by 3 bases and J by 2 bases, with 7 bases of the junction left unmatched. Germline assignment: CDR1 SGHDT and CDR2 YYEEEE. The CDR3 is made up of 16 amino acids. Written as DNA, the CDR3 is TGTGCCAGCAGCTCGTTGCGGGGGGGGAACACAGATACGCAGTATTTT. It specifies CASSSLRGGNTDTQYF.

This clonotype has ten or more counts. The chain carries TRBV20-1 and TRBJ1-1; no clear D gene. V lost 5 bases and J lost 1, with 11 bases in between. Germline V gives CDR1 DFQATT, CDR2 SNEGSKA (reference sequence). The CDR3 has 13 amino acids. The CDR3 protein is CSAQIPGNTEAFF. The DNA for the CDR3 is TGCAGTGCTCAAATCCCAGGGAACACTGAAGCTTTCTTT.

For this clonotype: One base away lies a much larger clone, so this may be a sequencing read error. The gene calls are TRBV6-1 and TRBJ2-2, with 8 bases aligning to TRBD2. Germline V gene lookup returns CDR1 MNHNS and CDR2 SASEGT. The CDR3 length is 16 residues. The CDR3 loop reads CASSDYPRGDTGDLFF. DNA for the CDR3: TGTGCCAGCAGTGACTATCCGCGGGGGGACACCGGGGATCTGTTTTTT.

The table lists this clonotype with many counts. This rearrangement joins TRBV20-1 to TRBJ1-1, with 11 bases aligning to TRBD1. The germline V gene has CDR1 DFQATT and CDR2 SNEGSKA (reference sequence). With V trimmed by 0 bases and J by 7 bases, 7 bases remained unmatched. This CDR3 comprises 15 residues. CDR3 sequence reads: CSARDPGTGGFEAFF. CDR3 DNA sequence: TGCAGTGCTAGAGATCCGGGGACAGGGGGATTTGAAGCTTTCTTT.

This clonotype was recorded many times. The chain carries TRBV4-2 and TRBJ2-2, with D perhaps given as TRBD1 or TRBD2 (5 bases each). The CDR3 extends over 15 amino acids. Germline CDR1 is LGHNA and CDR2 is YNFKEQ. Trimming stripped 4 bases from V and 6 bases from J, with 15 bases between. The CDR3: CASSPSVGDAGELFF. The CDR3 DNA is TGTGCCAGCAGCCCCTCGGTGGGGGACGCCGGGGAGCTGTTTTTT.

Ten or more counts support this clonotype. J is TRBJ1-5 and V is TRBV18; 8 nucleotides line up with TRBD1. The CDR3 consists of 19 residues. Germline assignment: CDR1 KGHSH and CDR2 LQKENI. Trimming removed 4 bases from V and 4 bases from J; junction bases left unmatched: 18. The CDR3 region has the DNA TGTGCCAGCTCACTAAGTCCCACTTTAACAGGGGGTCAGAATCAGCCCCAGCATTTT. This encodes CASSLSPTLTGGQNQPQHF.

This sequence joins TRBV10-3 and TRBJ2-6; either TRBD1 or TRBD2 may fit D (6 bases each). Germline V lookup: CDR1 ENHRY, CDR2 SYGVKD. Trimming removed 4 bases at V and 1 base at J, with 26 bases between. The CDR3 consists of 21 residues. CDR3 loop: CAISVRWGAATGRSGANVLTF. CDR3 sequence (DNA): TGTGCCATCAGTGTCCGTTGGGGGGCCGCAACGGGGAGGTCTGGGGCCAACGTCCTGACTTTC.

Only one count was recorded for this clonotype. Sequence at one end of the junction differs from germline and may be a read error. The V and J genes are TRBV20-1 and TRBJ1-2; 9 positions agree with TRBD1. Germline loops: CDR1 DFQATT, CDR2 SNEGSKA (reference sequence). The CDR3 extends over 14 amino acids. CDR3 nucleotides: TGCAGTGCTGTCCCTGGACAGGGGAACCATGGCTACACATTC. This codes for CSAVPGQGNHGYTF.

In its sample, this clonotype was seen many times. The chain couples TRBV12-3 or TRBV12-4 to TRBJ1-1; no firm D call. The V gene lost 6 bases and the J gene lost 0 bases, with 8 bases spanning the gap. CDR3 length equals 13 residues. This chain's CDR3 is CASRRLLNTEAFF. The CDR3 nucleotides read TGTGCCAGCAGAAGACTTCTGAACACTGAAGCTTTCTTT.

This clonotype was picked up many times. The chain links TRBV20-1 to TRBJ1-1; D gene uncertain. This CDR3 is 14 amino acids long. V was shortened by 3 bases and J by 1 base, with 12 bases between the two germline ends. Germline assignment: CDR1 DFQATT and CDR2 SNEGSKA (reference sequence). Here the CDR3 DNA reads TGCAGTGCTAGCGTCGGGAGTGGGAACACTGAAGCTTTCTTT. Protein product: CSASVGSGNTEAFF.